Each of the 28 T cell receptor beta chains below was sequenced from the same sample in a study of identifying expanded T cells in peripheral blood. The assay was immunoSEQ multiplex PCR, and TCRdb's table has in-frame clones only and misses some. The sample carries about 94,000 clones, roughly 86% recorded once. Sequenced material: blood. All receptors come from a person aged 18 to 70 in good health.

This clone came up a few times. The chain uses TRBV7-8 and TRBJ1-3; 7 bases align to TRBD1. The V segment lost 5 bases and the J segment 7 bases; nucleotides outside the gene matches: 8. The CDR3 extends over 14 amino acids. Germline CDR1 is SGHVS and CDR2 is FQNEAQ. This chain's CDR3 is CASSPDRTVNTIYF. The CDR3, as DNA: TGTGCCAGCAGCCCGGACAGGACGGTCAACACCATATATTTT.

This clone was found many times. V usage is TRBV5-1 and J usage is TRBJ1-1, with D perhaps matching TRBD1 (5 bases). The V and J ends lost 1 base and 5 bases respectively, with 15 bases between them. CDR3 length equals 15 residues. Germline CDR1 SGHRS, CDR2 YFSETQ. CDR3 region: CASSLSVGAVTEAFF. As DNA, the CDR3 is TGCGCCAGCAGCTTGTCTGTAGGGGCTGTAACTGAAGCTTTCTTT.

V and J are TRBV30 and TRBJ2-7, with D perhaps given as TRBD1 or TRBD2 (5 bases each). V was cut by 3 bases and J by 2 bases, with 14 bases left in between. The CDR3 extends over 14 amino acids. The germline CDR1 and CDR2 sequences are GTSNPN and SVGIG (reference sequence). The DNA for the CDR3 is TGTGCCTGGAGCTACCCGGGGCTCACCTACGAGCAGTACTTC. This codes for CAWSYPGLTYEQYF.

The rearrangement joins TRBV19 to TRBJ1-3, with TRBD1 identical over 8 bases. Trimming cost V 4 bases and J 4 bases; bases outside gene matches: 3. From germline, CDR1 is LNHDA and CDR2 SQIVND (reference sequence). This CDR3 spans 14 amino acids. CDR3 coding DNA: TGTGCCAGTAGTACCCGGACAGGGGGAAACACCATATATTTT. Translation gives CASSTRTGGNTIYF.

The rearrangement joins TRBV18 to TRBJ1-5, with D possibly matching TRBD1 (5 bases). V lost 1 base and J 0 bases, leaving 10 bases between the germline ends. Germline V gives CDR1 KGHSH, CDR2 LQKENI. The CDR3 loop spans 16 amino acids. The CDR3 coding sequence is TGTGCCAGCTCACCACTGTCCAGGGATAGCAATCAGCCCCAGCATTTT. Its protein is CASSPLSRDSNQPQHF.

The table lists this clone with a count of one. This sequence joins TRBV6-5 and TRBJ2-1, with 8 bases matching TRBD2. The V gene end was trimmed by 2 bases and the J gene end by 5 bases; junction bases not matched to a gene: 5. From germline, CDR1 is MNHEY and CDR2 SVGAGI. The CDR3 loop spans 15 amino acids. The CDR3 sequence is CASSYALAGNNEQFF. CDR3 sequence (DNA): TGTGCCAGCAGTTACGCATTAGCGGGGAACAATGAGCAGTTCTTC.

The gene calls are TRBV2 and TRBJ1-2; D not resolved. The germline gives CDR1 SNHLY, CDR2 FYNNEI. V lost 1 base and J lost 4, with 10 bases in between. This CDR3 is built from 14 residues. Here the CDR3 reads CASSEGPASYGYTF. The CDR3 region has the DNA TGTGCCAGCAGTGAAGGCCCAGCTAGCTATGGCTACACCTTC. The full variable domain, its missing parts supplied by reference TRBV2 and TRBJ1-2, is EPEVTQTPSHQVTQMGQEVILRCVPISNHLYFYWYRQILGQKVEFLVSFYNNEISEKSEIFDDQFSVERPDGSNFTLKIRSTKLEDSAMYFCASSEGPASYGYTFGSGTRLTVV.

The chain is built from TRBV5-5 and TRBJ1-5; the D gene is possibly TRBD1 (5 bases). Trimming pared 0 bases from V and 2 bases from J, leaving 9 bases between. The germline CDR1 and CDR2 sequences are SGHKS and YYEKEE (reference sequence). The length of the CDR3 is 15 residues. CDR3 sequence (DNA): TGTGCCAGCAGCTTGGTCGAAGGGGGCAATCAGCCCCAGCATTTT. Its translation: CASSLVEGGNQPQHF.

The chain employs TRBV11-3 and TRBJ1-1, with D hard to call. This CDR3 spans 13 amino acids. V lost 1 base to trimming and J lost 0 bases, with 3 bases between them. CDR1 is SGHNT and CDR2 is YENEEA in the germline V gene. The CDR3 DNA sequence: TGTGCCAGCAGCTTAGTGATGAACACTGAAGCTTTCTTT. Translation: CASSLVMNTEAFF.

The rearrangement uses TRBV25-1 and TRBJ1-4; 7 bases are a match to TRBD1. CDR3 length: 14 amino acids. Germline V gives CDR1 MGHDK, CDR2 SYGVNS. The V segment lost 9 bases and the J segment 3 bases; nucleotides outside the gene matches: 7. The CDR3 protein is CASRQGKSNEKLFF. In nucleotides, the CDR3 is TGTGCCAGTAGACAGGGAAAGTCTAATGAAAAACTGTTTTTT.

The chain recombines TRBV7-3 with TRBJ1-6; perhaps TRBD1 as D (6 bases). With 6 bases removed from V and 6 bases from J, the gap between germline ends came to 9 bases. The CDR3 sequence is 13 residues long. The V gene's germline CDR1 is SGHTA and CDR2 FQGTGA. CDR3 in DNA: TGTGCCAGCAGTATAGGGGGTAATTCACCCCTCCACTTT. It yields the protein CASSIGGNSPLHF.

This clone was observed a handful of times. The chain combines TRBV30 with TRBJ1-1; no definite D call. This CDR3 is built from 16 residues. V gave up 4 bases and J gave up 3 bases, with 21 bases separating them. CDR1 is GTSNPN and CDR2 is SVGIG in the germline V gene (reference sequence). CDR3 sequence reads: CAWTLRATRWDTEAFF. The CDR3 nucleotides are TGTGCCTGGACCCTCCGGGCAACCCGATGGGACACTGAAGCTTTCTTT.

The J gene is TRBJ2-7, the V gene TRBV25-1; D is unresolved. This CDR3 comprises 13 residues. Deletions cut 4 bases from V and 0 bases from J, with 7 bases between. CDR1 is MGHDK, CDR2 SYGVNS, per germline. CDR3 sequence: CASSGVDSYEQYF. For the CDR3, the DNA is TGTGCCAGCAGTGGGGTAGACTCCTACGAGCAGTACTTC.

This clone came up once. The V gene is TRBV6-5, the J gene TRBJ2-5; D is uncertain. The CDR3 length is 16 residues. Germline lookup yields CDR1 MNHEY and CDR2 SVGAGI. The V end lost 2 bases, the J end lost 1 base, and 14 bases lay between the germline ends. The CDR3 protein is CASSYAARSPQETQYF. CDR3 bases: TGTGCCAGCAGTTACGCGGCGCGGAGCCCCCAAGAGACCCAGTACTTC.

The J gene is TRBJ1-2, the V gene TRBV13, with D perhaps TRBD1 (5 bases). The germline gives CDR1 PRHDT, CDR2 FYEKMQ (reference sequence). The CDR3 consists of 13 residues. V lost 5 bases to trimming and J lost 7 bases, with 14 bases between them. Written as DNA, the CDR3 is TGTGCCAGCAGCCCGACGGGGGTAGGTGGCTACACCTTC. It codes for CASSPTGVGGYTF.

The chain recombines TRBV7-2 with TRBJ2-1; 14 bases map to TRBD2. The trim removed 7 bases at V and 3 bases at J, leaving 2 bases unmatched. This CDR3 has 15 residues. Germline lookup yields CDR1 SGHTA and CDR2 FQGNSA. The CDR3 DNA follows: TGTGCCAGCAAAGGGACTAGCGGGAGCTACAATGAGCAGTTCTTC. Translation gives CASKGTSGSYNEQFF. The full variable domain, in which reference TRBV7-2 and TRBJ2-1 provide the parts outside the CDR3, is GAGVSQSPSNKVTEKGKDVELRCDPISGHTALYWYRQSLGQGLEFLIYFQGNSAPDKSGLPSDRFSAERTGGSVSTLTIQRTQQEDSAVYLCASKGTSGSYNEQFFGPGTRLTVL.

This rearrangement joins TRBV30 to TRBJ1-4; D is ambiguous. The length of the CDR3 is 15 residues. Germline V lookup: CDR1 GTSNPN, CDR2 SVGIG (reference sequence). Trimming removed 3 bases at V and 3 bases at J, with 14 bases between. The CDR3 region is CAWSRRPTSNEKLFF. CDR3 nucleotide sequence: TGTGCCTGGAGCCGAAGACCCACCTCTAATGAAAAACTGTTTTTT.

This chain connects TRBV7-9 to TRBJ1-6, with unresolved D. V dropped 8 bases and J dropped 2 bases, with 4 bases sitting between them. CDR3 length: 12 amino acids. The germline gives CDR1 SEHNR, CDR2 FQNEAQ (reference sequence). The CDR3 nucleotides read TGTGCCAGCGGAACCTATAATTCACCCCTCCACTTT. Its protein is CASGTYNSPLHF.

The gene calls are TRBV28 and TRBJ1-2; D unclear. This CDR3 spans 12 amino acids. V was cut by 5 bases and J by 4 bases, with 8 bases left in between. Germline-derived CDR1 and CDR2 are MDHEN and SYDVKM. Here the CDR3 reads CASSRPFYGYTF. The CDR3 DNA reads as TGTGCCAGCAGTAGGCCCTTCTATGGCTACACCTTC.

This clone showed up just once. The V call is TRBV5-1, the J call TRBJ2-1; D might be TRBD2 (6 bases). CDR3 length: 13 amino acids. CDR1 is SGHRS, CDR2 YFSETQ, per germline. V lost 4 bases and J 10 bases, leaving 15 bases between the germline ends. Here the CDR3 DNA reads TGCGCCAGCAGCGGTGGGACTTTTCACGAGCAGTTCTTC. Its translation is CASSGGTFHEQFF.

This rearrangement joins TRBV7-9 to TRBJ2-1, with D perhaps matching TRBD2 (6 bases). V was pared by 7 bases and J by 6 bases, with 13 bases between. The CDR3 length is 13 residues. CDR1 and CDR2 from the germline V gene are SEHNR and FQNEAQ (reference sequence). The DNA for the CDR3 is TGTGCCAGCACCCCTTGGGGAGGCAATGAGCAGTTCTTC. Translating gives CASTPWGGNEQFF.

The chain couples TRBV9 to TRBJ1-1; D is unresolved. The V gene lost 4 bases and the J gene lost 1 base, with 11 bases spanning the gap. The CDR3 runs to 14 residues. Germline assignment: CDR1 SGDLS and CDR2 YYNGEE. This chain's CDR3 is CASSPWEGNTEAFF. The DNA of the CDR3 is TGTGCCAGCAGCCCTTGGGAGGGGAACACTGAAGCTTTCTTT.

The chain links TRBV11-2 to TRBJ2-7; D gene ambiguous. The CDR3 covers 14 residues. V dropped 1 base and J dropped 4 bases, with 11 bases sitting between them. Germline CDR1 SGHAT, CDR2 FQNNGV. CDR3 in DNA: TGTGCCAGCAGCTTAGGACCGATCCTATACGAGCAGTACTTC. Its protein is CASSLGPILYEQYF.

This rearrangement joins TRBV9 to TRBJ1-2; D gene uncertain. The germline V and J ends were trimmed by 0 bases and 3 bases, with 15 bases remaining between them. Per the germline V gene, CDR1 is SGDLS and CDR2 is YYNGEE. This CDR3 comprises 16 residues. The CDR3 bases are TGTGCCAGCAGCGTAGCCCCAATGGCGGACCACTATGGCTACACCTTC. Translation gives CASSVAPMADHYGYTF.

On this clone itself: Additional DNA sequences in this sample encode the identical CDR3. The CDR3 DNA is TGTGCCAGCAGCGTAGGTCCGAACACTGAAGCTTTCTTT. Translated, it gives CASSVGPNTEAFF. V is TRBV9 and J is TRBJ1-1; D gene unclear. Germline assignment: CDR1 SGDLS and CDR2 YYNGEE. Trimming removed 0 bases at V and 1 base at J, with 4 bases between. This CDR3 spans 13 amino acids. Looking up the rest from reference TRBV9 and TRBJ1-1 gives the full variable domain: DSGVTQTPKHLITATGQRVTLRCSPRSGDLSVYWYQQSLDQGLQFLIQYYNGEERAKGNILERFSAQQFPDLHSELNLSSLELGDSALYFCASSVGPNTEAFFGQGTRLTVV.

This clone showed up just a few times. The genes are TRBV6-4 and TRBJ2-1; 12 positions match TRBD2. The CDR3 spans 14 residues. Trimming took 4 bases from V and 9 from J; bases not matched to a gene: 4. From germline, CDR1 is MRHNA and CDR2 SNTAGT. CDR3 protein: CASSGLAGVGEQFF. In DNA, the CDR3 is TGTGCCAGCAGTGGACTAGCGGGAGTAGGTGAGCAGTTCTTC.

This chain connects TRBV5-4 to TRBJ1-1; D is possibly TRBD1 (5 bases). From germline, CDR1 is SGHNT and CDR2 YYREEE (reference sequence). This CDR3 is built from 16 residues. V gave up 0 bases and J gave up 7 bases, with 19 bases separating them. CDR3 region: CASSLAGTHLGGEAFF. CDR3 DNA: TGTGCCAGCAGCTTGGCCGGGACCCACCTTGGTGGTGAAGCTTTCTTT.

V gene TRBV5-5 combines with J gene TRBJ2-7; D is uncertain. The CDR3 has 11 amino acids. V was cut by 1 base and J by 3 bases, with 2 bases left in between. In germline, CDR1 is SGHKS, CDR2 YYEKEE (reference sequence). CDR3 nucleotides: TGTGCCAGCAGCTTGTACTACGAGCAGTACTTC. Translation: CASSLYYEQYF.